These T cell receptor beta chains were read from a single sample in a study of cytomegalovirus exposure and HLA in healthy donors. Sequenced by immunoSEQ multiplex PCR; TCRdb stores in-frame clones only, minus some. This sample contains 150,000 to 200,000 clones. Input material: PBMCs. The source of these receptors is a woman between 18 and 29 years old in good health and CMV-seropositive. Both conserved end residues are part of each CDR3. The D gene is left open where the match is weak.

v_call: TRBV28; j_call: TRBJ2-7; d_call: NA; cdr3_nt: TGTGCCAGCAGTTTAAGGACAGACTACGAGCAGTACTTC; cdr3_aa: CASSLRTDYEQYF
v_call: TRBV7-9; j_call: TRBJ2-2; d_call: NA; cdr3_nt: TGTGCCAGCAGCTTAGATGCAGGGATCACCGGGGAGCTGTTTTTT; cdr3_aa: CASSLDAGITGELFF
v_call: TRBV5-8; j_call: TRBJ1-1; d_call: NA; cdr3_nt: TGTGCCAGCAGCTTTGGTGAGGGGGTAGGAGCTTTCTTT; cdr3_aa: CASSFGEGVGAFF
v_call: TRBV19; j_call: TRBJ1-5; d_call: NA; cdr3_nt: TGTGCCAGTAGTCTCACAAGCAATCAGCCCCAGCATTTT; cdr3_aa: CASSLTSNQPQHF
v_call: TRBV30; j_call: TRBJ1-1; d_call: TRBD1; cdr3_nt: TGTGCCTGGAGTGTAGGGGGCCCTGTACCGCCAGCTTTCTTT; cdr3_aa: CAWSVGGPVPPAFF
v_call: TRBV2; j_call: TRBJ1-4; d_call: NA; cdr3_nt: TGTGCCAGCCTACAGGGAGTTGGGGAAAAACTGTTTTTT; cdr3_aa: CASLQGVGEKLFF
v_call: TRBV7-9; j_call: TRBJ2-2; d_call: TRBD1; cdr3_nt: TGTGCCAGCAGCTTAGTAGGGGGCAAGGCCGGGGAGCTGTTTTTT; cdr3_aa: CASSLVGGKAGELFF
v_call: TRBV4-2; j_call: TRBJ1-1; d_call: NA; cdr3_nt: TGTGCCAGCAGCCAGCTGACGGAGGGCGTTGAGCACACTGAAGCTTTCTTT; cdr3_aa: CASSQLTEGVEHTEAFF
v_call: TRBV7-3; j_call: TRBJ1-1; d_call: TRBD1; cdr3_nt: TGTGCCAGCAGCTTAGTCTCGGGACAGGGAACTGAAGCTTTCTTT; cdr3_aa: CASSLVSGQGTEAFF
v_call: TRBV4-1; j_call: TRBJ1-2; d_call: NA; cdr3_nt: TGCGCCAGCAGCCAAGATTCGGGGGTATATGGCTACACCTTC; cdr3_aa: CASSQDSGVYGYTF
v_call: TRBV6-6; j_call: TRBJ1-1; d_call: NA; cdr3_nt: TGTGCCAGCAGCGGCGGGGGAATGGGGAACACTGAAGCTTTCTTT; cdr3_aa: CASSGGGMGNTEAFF
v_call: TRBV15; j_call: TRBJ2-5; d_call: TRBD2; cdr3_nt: TGTGCCACCAGCAGAGCGGGGGGGGGTGAGACCCAGTACTTC; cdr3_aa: CATSRAGGGETQYF
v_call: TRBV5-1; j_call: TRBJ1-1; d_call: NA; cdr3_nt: TGCGCCAGCAGCTTGGTGCAGGGTAGATACACTGAAGCTTTCTTT; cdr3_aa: CASSLVQGRYTEAFF
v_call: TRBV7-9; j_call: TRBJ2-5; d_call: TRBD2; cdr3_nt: TGTGCCAGCAGCTACTCCGGGACTAGCAGTTCCAGACGGGAGGGCCAGTACTTC; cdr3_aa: CASSYSGTSSSRREGQYF
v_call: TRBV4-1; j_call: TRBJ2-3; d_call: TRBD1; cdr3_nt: TGCGCCAGCACCCGGACAGGGGGCACAGATACGCAGTATTTT; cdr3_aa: CASTRTGGTDTQYF
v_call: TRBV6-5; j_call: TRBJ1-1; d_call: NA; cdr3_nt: TGTGCCAGCAGTTACGGACAGTTGAACACTGAAGCTTTCTTT; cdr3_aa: CASSYGQLNTEAFF
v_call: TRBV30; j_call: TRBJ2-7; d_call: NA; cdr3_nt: TGTGCCTGGAGTGTCGGGGGCTCCTACGAGCAGTACTTC; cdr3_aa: CAWSVGGSYEQYF
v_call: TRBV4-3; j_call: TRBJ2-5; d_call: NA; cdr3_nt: TGCGCCAGCAGCCAAACGACAGCGATCCAAGAGACCCAGTACTTC; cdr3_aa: CASSQTTAIQETQYF
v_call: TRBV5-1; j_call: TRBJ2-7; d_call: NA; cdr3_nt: TGCGCCAGCCACAGGTTGGCCGAGCAGTACTTC; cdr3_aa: CASHRLAEQYF
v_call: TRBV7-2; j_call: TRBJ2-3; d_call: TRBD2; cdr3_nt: TGTGCCAGCAGCTTCCGACTAGCGGGGGGGACAGATACGCAGTATTTT; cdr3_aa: CASSFRLAGGTDTQYF
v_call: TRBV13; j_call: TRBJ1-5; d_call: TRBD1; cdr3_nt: TGTGCCAGCAGCCGACAGGGCCCATTCGGCAATCAGCCCCAGCATTTT; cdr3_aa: CASSRQGPFGNQPQHF
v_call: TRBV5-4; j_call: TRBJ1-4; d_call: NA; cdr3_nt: TGTGCCAGCAGCTTGGGAAGGGGAGGTAATGAAAAACTGTTTTTT; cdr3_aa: CASSLGRGGNEKLFF
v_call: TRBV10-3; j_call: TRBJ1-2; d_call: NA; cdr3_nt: TGTGCCATCATTGAAGGGACAACTGATAACTATGGCTACACCTTC; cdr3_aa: CAIIEGTTDNYGYTF
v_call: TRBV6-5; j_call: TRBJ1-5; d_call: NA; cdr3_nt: TGTGCCAGCAGTTACACTCAGAGCGATCAGCCCCAGCATTTT; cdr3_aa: CASSYTQSDQPQHF